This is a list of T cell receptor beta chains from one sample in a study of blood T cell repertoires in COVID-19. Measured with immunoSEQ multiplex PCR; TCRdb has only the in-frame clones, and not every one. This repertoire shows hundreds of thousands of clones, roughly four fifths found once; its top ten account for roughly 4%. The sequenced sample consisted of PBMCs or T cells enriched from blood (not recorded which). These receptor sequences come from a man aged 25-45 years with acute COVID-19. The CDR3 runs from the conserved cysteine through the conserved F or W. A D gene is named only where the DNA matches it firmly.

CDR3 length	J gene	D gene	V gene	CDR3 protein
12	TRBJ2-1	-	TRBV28	CASNLEYNEQFF
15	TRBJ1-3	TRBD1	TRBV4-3	CASSQTRDSRNTIYF
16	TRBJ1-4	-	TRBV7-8	CASSPRDTRAREKLFF
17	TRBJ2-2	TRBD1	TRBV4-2	CASSQDIRTGDPGELFF
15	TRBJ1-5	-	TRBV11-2	CASSLGPGSNQPQHF
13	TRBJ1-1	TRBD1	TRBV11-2	CATQGAGNTEAFF
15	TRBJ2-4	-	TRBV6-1	CASSELPGSKNIQYF
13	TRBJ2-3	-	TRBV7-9	CATGISSTDTQYF
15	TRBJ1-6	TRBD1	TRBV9	CASSAAGGYNSPLHF
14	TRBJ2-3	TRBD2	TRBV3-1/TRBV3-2	CASSQGGRGDTQYF
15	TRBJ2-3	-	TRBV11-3	CASSSIAADTDTQYF
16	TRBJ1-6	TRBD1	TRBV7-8	CASRFESGQGNSPLHF
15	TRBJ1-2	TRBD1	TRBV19	CASRVVGTGGYGYTF
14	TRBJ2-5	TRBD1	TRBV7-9	CASSLVGQKETQYF
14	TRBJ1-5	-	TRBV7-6	CASSGGHGVGPQHF
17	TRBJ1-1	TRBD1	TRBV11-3	CASSLGLPGQRSYQAFF
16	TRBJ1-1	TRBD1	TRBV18	CASSMVLDRVNTEAFF
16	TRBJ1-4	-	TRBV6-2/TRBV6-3	CASSVNRDLPNEKLFF
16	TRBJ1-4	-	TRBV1	CTSMSGGQSVGEKLFF
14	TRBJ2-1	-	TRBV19	CASSWGVRGDEQFF
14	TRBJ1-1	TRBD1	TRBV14	CASSQGRGHTEAFF
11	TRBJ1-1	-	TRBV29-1	CSVTRTVEAFF
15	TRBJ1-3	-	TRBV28	CASSLLRSSGNTIYF
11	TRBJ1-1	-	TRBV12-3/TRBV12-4	CASYRGTEAFF
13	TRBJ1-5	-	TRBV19	CASSIDRVLPQHF